This TCR beta chain comes out of a study of T cell responses to AZD1222 COVID-19 vaccine. Study-level points and caveats: Donors were mostly white British, more females; clonal diversity possibly underestimated. With two AZD1222 doses given, Spike-specific TCR breadth and depth both rose.

V gave up 6 bases and J gave up 5 bases; unmatched junction bases: 9. The V gene's germline CDR1 is KGHSH and CDR2 LQKENI. The CDR3 sequence is 14 residues long. Only in-frame clones appear in the TCRdb table, and some are missing; sequencing was by immunoSEQ multiplex PCR. The sample has under 150,000 clones; over 90% are singletons. As regards this clone: Its antigen is not identified.

The TCR originated in an adult who received the AZD1222 COVID-19 vaccine. The input for sequencing was peripheral blood, taken 28 days after the second AZD1222 dose. The chain employs TRBV18 and TRBJ1-1, with TRBD1 matching over 7 bases. The CDR3 here is CASSQTGPGTEAFF. CDR3 in DNA: TGTGCCAGCTCTCAGACAGGGCCGGGTACTGAAGCTTTCTTT.